The 28 T cell receptor beta chains listed next were all sequenced from one sample in a study of HIV-infected patients and healthy controls. Whole blood was used without fractionation, so all unsorted peripheral T cells were included. cDNA was made from 400 to 500 ng RNA using alpha and beta constant primers. Each of the alpha and beta chains got its own library through chain-specific third strand synthesis with indices. Via MiXCR, TCRdb re-called the 5' RACE reads, giving one row per CDR3 protein. Of about 12,000 distinct CDR3 sequences in the sample, 8% to 9.5% were seen once. The input for sequencing was blood, taken before antiretroviral therapy. Source of these receptors: an adult with HIV infection. The donor label of this sample is uncertain.

A few counts support this clonotype. The J gene is TRBJ1-5, the V gene TRBV7-8; D remains unclear. The germline V gene encodes CDR1 SGHVS and CDR2 FQNEAQ. The CDR3 contains 14 residues. V shed 5 bases and J shed 0 bases, with 8 bases lying between them. CDR3 in DNA: TGTGCCAGCAGCAAGCTAGTTAGCAATCAGCCCCAGCATTTT. Translating gives CASSKLVSNQPQHF.

About this clonotype itself: A read error may be the cause here, since a much bigger clone is one base away. The chain uses TRBV29-1 and TRBJ1-2; a possible D gene is TRBD1 (6 bases). V lost 4 bases to trimming and J lost 4 bases, with 10 bases between them. From germline, CDR1 is SQVTM and CDR2 ANQGSEA. The CDR3 sequence is 12 residues long. The CDR3 DNA follows: TGCAGCGTTGCCAGGACAGTCTATGGCTACACCTTC. It encodes CSVARTVYGYTF.

The chain has TRBV6-5 and TRBJ1-4; D is possibly TRBD1 (6 bases). The length of the CDR3 is 20 residues. V lost 6 bases and J lost 10, with 36 bases in between. The germline V gene encodes CDR1 MNHEY and CDR2 SVGAGI. The DNA for the CDR3 is TGTGCCAGCAGCCACACCGGGACAAGGGCCGTACGGGGGGGGCGAGCAAAACTGTTTTTT. Translated, it gives CASSHTGTRAVRGGRAKLFF.

As to this clonotype: This sequence may be a read error, since a much larger clone differs from it by one base. V usage is TRBV6-5 and J usage is TRBJ1-1, with 9 nucleotides matching TRBD1. The CDR3 length is 14 residues. CDR1 and CDR2 (germline): MNHEY, SVGAGI. CDR3 in amino acids: CASIYVQGAGEAFF. CDR3 nucleotides: TGTGCCAGCATTTACGTACAGGGGGCGGGTGAAGCTTTCTTT.

This clonotype was seen many times. The chain has TRBV12-3 or TRBV12-4 and TRBJ1-2; D is unclear. Trimming stripped 3 bases from V and 6 bases from J, with 5 bases between. This CDR3 has 11 amino acids. CDR3 DNA sequence: TGTGCCAGCAGTTTTTTAGATGGCTACACCTTC. Its translation: CASSFLDGYTF.

This clonotype came up a few times. This chain connects TRBV6-4 to TRBJ2-7; the D gene is possibly TRBD2 (5 bases). Per germline, CDR1 MRHNA and CDR2 SNTAGT. The CDR3 has 15 residues. V was cut by 6 bases and J by 3 bases, with 18 bases left in between. The CDR3 DNA sequence: TGTGCCAGCAGCGCCCTCGCTCCGGGGTTCTACGAGCAGTACTTC. This encodes CASSALAPGFYEQYF.

The table lists this clonotype with many counts. The chain is built from TRBV7-2 and TRBJ2-7, with a possible D match to TRBD1 (6 bases). V was trimmed by 1 base and J by 0 bases, leaving 13 bases between them. Germline CDR1 SGHTA, CDR2 FQGNSA. This CDR3 has 16 residues. The CDR3 sequence: CASSLGTDIRSYEQYF. The DNA for the CDR3 is TGTGCCAGCAGCTTAGGGACAGACATACGCTCCTACGAGCAGTACTTC.

This clonotype occurred a few times. The junction departs from germline at one end; a sequencing error may be responsible. This chain joins TRBV5-1 and TRBJ1-1; D is undetermined. From germline, CDR1 is SGHRS and CDR2 YFSETQ. This CDR3 contains 15 residues. CDR3 protein: CASSVRDLGNAEAFF. The CDR3 DNA reads TGCGCCAGCAGCGTACGAGATTTGGGGAACGCTGAAGCTTTCTTT.

This clonotype has a count of ten or more. J is TRBJ1-2 and V is TRBV14, with a possible D match to TRBD1 (6 bases). Germline CDR1 reads SGHDN; CDR2 reads FVKESK. V was pared by 4 bases and J by 3 bases, with 9 bases between. This CDR3 region has 13 residues. The CDR3 coding sequence is TGTGCCAGCAGCCTACAGGGATACTATGGCTACACCTTC. This translates into CASSLQGYYGYTF.

The chain carries TRBV29-1 and TRBJ2-3, with D tentatively TRBD2 (5 bases). Germline values: CDR1 SQVTM, CDR2 ANQGSEA. Trimming pared 7 bases from V and 1 base from J, leaving 12 bases between. The CDR3 spans 13 residues. CDR3: CSGREHRTDTQYF. The CDR3 DNA is TGCAGCGGTCGGGAACACCGCACAGATACGCAGTATTTT.

This clonotype was observed at least ten times. The chain couples TRBV6-2 or TRBV6-3 to TRBJ2-5; D not resolved. The V end was cut by 0 bases, the J end by 1 base, with 9 bases between. The CDR3 is 15 residues long. Looked up from germline, CDR1 is MNHEY and CDR2 is SVGEGT. For the CDR3, the DNA is TGTGCCAGCAGTTACTCGACTCGGCTCCAAGAGACCCAGTACTTC. Its translation: CASSYSTRLQETQYF.

This clonotype was seen many times. V gene TRBV12-3 or TRBV12-4 combines with J gene TRBJ2-3; 16 bases line up with TRBD2. V lost 6 bases and J lost 2; bases outside the gene matches: 5. The CDR3 length is 17 residues. The CDR3 DNA reads as TGTGCCAGCAGCCAGGGGACTAGCGGGAGGGCCACAGATACGCAGTATTTT. Its translation is CASSQGTSGRATDTQYF.

The table lists this clonotype with many counts. The genes are TRBV5-1 and TRBJ1-1; 9 bases align to TRBD1. After removal of 0 bases from V and 5 bases from J, the junction contained 11 bases not matched to a gene. There are 17 residues in the CDR3. Per germline, CDR1 SGHRS and CDR2 YFSETQ. For the CDR3, the DNA is TGCGCCAGCAGCTTGGATTCGGACAGGGGCTGGGGGACTGAAGCTTTCTTT. This gives the protein CASSLDSDRGWGTEAFF.

This clonotype showed up just a few times. The chain uses TRBV29-1 and TRBJ1-6; no clear D. Looked up from germline, CDR1 is SQVTM and CDR2 is ANQGSEA. Trimming took off 4 bases at V and 7 bases at J, with 11 bases between the two ends. This CDR3 region has 13 residues. CDR3 sequence (DNA): TGCAGCGTTGGCGATGGGAACAATTCACCCCTCCACTTT. Its protein is CSVGDGNNSPLHF.

This clonotype was recorded at least ten times. The rearrangement joins TRBV7-2 to TRBJ2-3; possibly TRBD1 for D (6 bases). CDR1 SGHTA and CDR2 FQGNSA come from the germline V gene. V gave up 5 bases and J gave up 3 bases, with 15 bases separating them. This CDR3 is 15 amino acids long. The DNA for the CDR3 is TGTGCCAGCAGCCCTCCGGGACACCTAACAGATACGCAGTATTTT. Protein: CASSPPGHLTDTQYF.

The table lists this clonotype with many counts. The genes are TRBV19 and TRBJ2-5, with 8 bases matching TRBD2. Losses at the gene ends were 5 bases for V and 3 bases for J; bases not matched to a gene: 11. Per the germline V gene, CDR1 is LNHDA and CDR2 is SQIVND (reference sequence). The CDR3 is made up of 16 amino acids. Written as DNA, the CDR3 is TGTGCCAGTAGTCTCGACGGGGGGGGCATAAAAGAGACCCAGTACTTC. Its protein is CASSLDGGGIKETQYF.

The sample holds a few counts of this clonotype. CDR3 DNA: TGTGCCAGCAGTCGGACAGGCTTGGGCTCTGAGCAGTTCTTC. Translating it yields CASSRTGLGSEQFF. J is TRBJ2-1 and V is TRBV6-6; TRBD1 aligns across 7 bases. Germline V gene lookup returns CDR1 MNHNY and CDR2 SVGAGI (reference sequence). The ends lost 5 bases at V and 9 bases at J; junction bases unmatched: 10. There are 14 residues in the CDR3.

This clonotype came up a few times. CDR3 DNA: TGTGCCAGCAGCTTAGATCGGGACCTAGAAGCTTTCTTT. This gives the protein CASSLDRDLEAFF. The genes are TRBV11-3 and TRBJ1-1; possibly TRBD1 for D (5 bases). From germline, CDR1 is SGHNT and CDR2 YENEEA. Trimming took 0 bases from V and 8 from J, leaving 10 bases between them. The CDR3 contains 13 residues. Using reference TRBV11-3 and TRBJ1-1 for the parts outside the CDR3, the full variable domain is EAGVVQSPRYKIIEKKQPVAFWCNPISGHNTLYWYLQNLGQGPELLIRYENEEAVDDSQLPKDRFSAERLKGVDSTLKIQPAELGDSAVYLCASSLDRDLEAFFGQGTRLTVV.

This clonotype is classed as medium-sized (0.01 to 0.1%). The V gene is TRBV14, the J gene TRBJ2-3, with D perhaps matching TRBD1 or TRBD2 (5 bases each). The CDR3 totals 16 residues. V was cut by 5 bases and J by 4 bases, with 19 bases left in between. Germline assignment: CDR1 SGHDN and CDR2 FVKESK. DNA of the CDR3: TGTGCCAGCAGCGAACTGGGTGCAGGGACCGCAGATACGCAGTATTTT. Translation: CASSELGAGTADTQYF.

This clonotype was detected only a few times. The chain is built from TRBV6-5 and TRBJ1-5; perhaps TRBD1 as D (5 bases). Trimming cost V 5 bases and J 0 bases, with 8 bases left between them. CDR1 is MNHEY and CDR2 is SVGAGI in the germline V gene. This CDR3 has 14 residues. CDR3 in amino acids: CASSGGTSNQPQHF. CDR3 DNA sequence: TGTGCCAGCAGTGGTGGGACTAGCAATCAGCCCCAGCATTTT.

V is TRBV5-4 and J is TRBJ1-1; D call uncertain. Germline V gives CDR1 SGHNT, CDR2 YYREEE (reference sequence). V gave up 2 bases and J gave up 3 bases, with 14 bases separating them. This CDR3 is 15 amino acids long. The CDR3 is CASSFLSGRDTEAFF. The DNA for the CDR3 is TGTGCCAGCAGCTTTTTAAGCGGGAGGGACACTGAAGCTTTCTTT.

At least ten counts were recorded for this clonotype. The chain employs TRBV4-2 and TRBJ1-2, with 10 bases lining up with TRBD1. The J segment lost 3 bases and the V segment lost 1 base, leaving 2 bases of the junction unmatched. CDR1 is LGHNA, CDR2 YNFKEQ, per germline. This CDR3 spans 15 amino acids. The CDR3 loop reads CASSQGQGADYGYTF. CDR3 sequence (DNA): TGTGCCAGCAGCCAAGGACAGGGGGCGGACTATGGCTACACCTTC.

Ten or more counts support this clonotype. The CDR3 spells CASSTLNREKGGLGTDTQYF. The CDR3 bases are TGTGCCAGCAGCACCCTAAACAGGGAAAAAGGGGGTCTGGGCACAGATACGCAGTATTTT. The chain is built from TRBV13 and TRBJ2-3, with D maybe TRBD1 (6 bases). Trimming pared 5 bases from V and 1 base from J, leaving 28 bases between. CDR1 and CDR2 (germline): PRHDT, FYEKMQ (reference sequence). The length of the CDR3 is 20 residues. Filled out from reference TRBV13 and TRBJ2-3, the complete variable domain reads AAGVIQSPRHLIKEKRETATLKCYPIPRHDTVYWYQQGPGQDPQFLISFYEKMQSDKGSIPDRFSAQQFSDYHSELNMSSLELGDSALYFCASSTLNREKGGLGTDTQYFGPGTRLTVL.

This chain connects TRBV10-1 to TRBJ2-1; D call uncertain. The CDR3 has 14 amino acids. V was shortened by 3 bases and J by 5 bases, with 11 bases between the two germline ends. Germline CDR1 WNHNN, CDR2 SYGVQD (reference sequence). The CDR3 DNA is TGCGCCAGCAGTGACGAGTTGGGCGACAATGAGCAGTTCTTC. Translating gives CASSDELGDNEQFF.

The CDR3 is CASSDKTGGNQPQHF. CDR3 coding DNA: TGTGCCAGCAGCGACAAAACAGGGGGCAATCAGCCCCAGCATTTT. This chain links TRBV3-1 with TRBJ1-5, with TRBD1 identical over 7 bases. The V and J ends lost 5 bases and 2 bases, in that order; junction bases with no gene match: 6. Germline V CDR1 and CDR2: LGHDT, YNNKEL (reference sequence). This CDR3 comprises 15 residues. The full variable domain, in which reference TRBV3-1 and TRBJ1-5 provide the parts outside the CDR3, is DTAVSQTPKYLVTQMGNDKSIKCEQNLGHDTMYWYKQDSKKFLKIMFSYNNKELIINETVPNRFSPKSPDKAHLNLHINSLELGDSAVYFCASSDKTGGNQPQHFGDGTRLSIL.

In its sample, this clonotype was seen many times. V and J are TRBV12-3 or TRBV12-4 and TRBJ2-2, with TRBD1 identical over 10 bases. This CDR3 is 19 amino acids long. With 5 bases clipped from V and 1 base from J, the junction kept 13 bases outside the gene matches. The CDR3 DNA is TGTGCCAGCAGTCCCCATCCCGGGACAGGGGACAAGAACACCGGGGAGCTGTTTTTT. It codes for CASSPHPGTGDKNTGELFF.

This clonotype was picked up a small number of times. This chain connects TRBV11-1 to TRBJ2-7; 10 nucleotides agree with TRBD1. Germline V gene sequence: CDR1 SGHAT, CDR2 FQDESV (reference sequence). Germline trimming cut 5 bases from V and 3 bases from J; bases unmatched to any gene: 4. The CDR3 sequence is 14 residues long. CDR3 nucleotide sequence: TGTGCCAGCAGCCCGCGGACAGGGGGCTACGAGCAGTACTTC. Protein sequence: CASSPRTGGYEQYF.

This clonotype has a count of ten or more. This chain uses TRBV7-2 with TRBJ2-3, with 9 bases matching TRBD1. Germline loops: CDR1 SGHTA, CDR2 FQGNSA. The V and J ends lost 5 bases and 5 bases, in that order; junction bases with no gene match: 5. The CDR3 is 14 amino acids. The CDR3 nucleotides are TGTGCCAGCAGCCCGGGACAGGGCGGAGATACGCAGTATTTT. Translating gives CASSPGQGGDTQYF.